This TCR beta chain was found in a study of cytomegalovirus exposure and HLA in healthy donors (dated by TCRdb to 2015 to 2018). Background on the whole study: A later analysis indicated that the 120 or so validation repertoires were generated on the platform also employed for the approximately 700 repertoires of the first cohort. The study aimed to test whether signatures of past pathogen exposure could be identified by cataloging public T cell receptors. In addition to the first cohort of 650 to 750 subjects, a separate validation cohort of about 120 different subjects was used. The study combined high-throughput TCR immunosequencing, statistical association of individual TCRs with disease status, and machine learning to predict cytomegalovirus infection status.

Library prep was done by the immunoSEQ multiplex PCR assay. For the original study's pipeline: A statistical classification framework was built for diagnosing cytomegalovirus status from the catalog of TCR beta chain sequences. Here the immuneACCESS table is served through TCRdb, limited to in-frame sequences with V and J called. Missing clones are a known gap in these copies; in checked studies unresolved V genes cover under half, and the rest lacks a known reason. For V, J and clone size, that table is used; D and trimming come from the DNA. The sample table records about 200,000 clones; roughly three quarters of these occur just once. Roughly 1.2% of the sample rests with the top ten. After removal of 0 bases from V and 2 bases from J, the junction retains 4 bases not matched to a gene. Reading the germline V gene gives CDR1 LGHNA and CDR2 YNFKEQ. The cysteine opens and the phenylalanine closes a CDR3 of 15 amino acids. The kept DNA is CDR3 alone, 45 bases in frame from the first base.

Separate from the approximately 690-subject first cohort, the validation cohort of some 130 subjects was the group to which the donors belonged. General conclusions and limits of the study: In both the original and validation cohorts, the classifier was reported to diagnose cytomegalovirus status with high specificity and sensitivity. All 120 or so repertoires were used to score co-occurrence in the validation cohort in a later analysis, because that analysis had no HLA typing for the cohort. In vitro tests confirmed that three of the cytomegalovirus-associated TCR beta chains recognize cytomegalovirus antigens. In the study, roughly 160 TCR beta chains were listed as associated with cytomegalovirus. While some public TCRs were present in many individuals, most TCR sequences turned up only very rarely across donors. A later analysis found that TCRs clustered in the first cohort also tended to co-occur in the 120 validation repertoires, with 94% of cluster scores above 0. The authors suggested that the approach could potentially be generalized to other disease states and immunological phenotypes.

With respect to this clone: The target of this receptor is not known. No base quality values were provided; no much bigger clone lies one nucleotide off.

This receptor was taken from a woman under 40 in good health and CMV-seronegative. The chain uses TRBV4-2 and TRBJ2-7; the central 7 bases match TRBD1. Material for sequencing was PBMCs. The CDR3 region reads CASSQEDREAYEQYF. The DNA reads as follows: TGTGCCAGCAGCCAAGAAGACAGGGAAGCCTACGAGCAGTACTTC.